This T cell receptor (beta chain) came from a study of blood T cell repertoires in COVID-19. Study in general: The United States, Italy and Spain provided the acute and convalescent COVID-19 samples.

Germline CDR1 reads MGHRA; CDR2 reads YSYEKL. CDR3 length: 14 residues. The V end was cut by 0 bases, the J end by 2 bases, with 7 bases between. Seattle-derived patients entered the study during active infection and were followed longitudinally. Source study methods: Reference gene primer amplification yielded estimated nucleated cell counts. This table comes from immunoSEQ multiplex PCR, and its TCRdb copy is limited to in-frame clones, with some not included. For V, J and clone size, that table is used; D and trimming come from the DNA. The table includes 300,000 to 350,000 clones, around nine tenths detected once.

Material: peripheral blood. The chain joins TRBV4-1 to TRBJ1-2; no reliable D call. The receptor's source is a woman in her seventies with COVID-19, enrolled during active disease. The CDR3 protein is CASSQEVRNYGYTF. The CDR3 DNA sequence: TGCGCCAGCAGCCAAGAGGTACGGAACTATGGCTACACCTTC.